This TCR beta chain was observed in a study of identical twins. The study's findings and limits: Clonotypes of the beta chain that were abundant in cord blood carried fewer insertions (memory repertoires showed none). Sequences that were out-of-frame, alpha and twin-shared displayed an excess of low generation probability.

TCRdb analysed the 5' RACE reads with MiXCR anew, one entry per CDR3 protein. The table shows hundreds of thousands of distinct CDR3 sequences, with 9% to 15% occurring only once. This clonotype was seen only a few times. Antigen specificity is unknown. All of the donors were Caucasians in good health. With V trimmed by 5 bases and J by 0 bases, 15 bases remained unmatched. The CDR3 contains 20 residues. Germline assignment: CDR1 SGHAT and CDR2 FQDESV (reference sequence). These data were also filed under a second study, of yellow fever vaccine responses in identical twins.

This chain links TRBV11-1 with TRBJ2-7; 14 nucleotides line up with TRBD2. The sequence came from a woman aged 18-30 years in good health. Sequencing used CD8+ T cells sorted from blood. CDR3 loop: CASSLPSGTSGSVGSYEQYF. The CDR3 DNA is TGTGCCAGCAGCCTACCCTCCGGGACTAGCGGGAGTGTTGGCTCCTACGAGCAGTACTTC.